Below are 32 T cell receptor beta chains sequenced from a single sample in a study of T cells in Graves' hyperthyroidism and ophthalmopathy. Amplification of TCR beta CDR3 regions used RNA as the template. TCR CDR3 underwent first-round RT-PCR with the HTBI primer set. Via MiXCR, TCRdb re-called the multiplex PCR reads, giving one row per CDR3 protein. The sample gives about 270,000 distinct CDR3 sequences, less than 30% of which show up once; about 30% is in the top ten. The specimen sequenced was blood. Source of these receptors: a man in his forties with Graves' hyperthyroidism that later progressed to Graves' ophthalmopathy.

The CDR3: CASSFPGEYQETQYF. The CDR3 DNA follows: TGTGCCAGCAGTTTCCCGGGGGAGTACCAAGAGACCCAGTACTTC. The rearrangement joins TRBV12-3 or TRBV12-4 to TRBJ2-5, with D perhaps TRBD2 (6 bases). V dropped 3 bases and J dropped 0 bases, with 11 bases sitting between them. CDR3 size: 15 residues.

Only a few counts were recorded for this clonotype. A much larger clone differs from this one at a single base, so this may be a read error. V usage is TRBV11-2 and J usage is TRBJ2-2; D gene uncertain. CDR1 and CDR2 (germline): SGHAT, FQNNGV. This CDR3 has 15 amino acids. CDR3 loop: CVSSPREGNTGELFF. The CDR3 nucleotides are TGTGTCAGCAGCCCCCGAGAAGGGAACACCGGGGAGCTGTTTTTT.

This clonotype was seen ten or more times. V and J are TRBV5-1 and TRBJ2-7; TRBD1 matches at 10 bases. J gave up 5 bases and V 0 bases, and 5 bases lay outside the gene matches. Looked up from germline, CDR1 is SGHRS and CDR2 is YFSETQ. CDR3 length equals 15 residues. This CDR3 reads CASSLEGQGFDEQYF. The DNA for the CDR3 is TGCGCCAGCAGCTTGGAGGGACAGGGGTTCGACGAGCAGTACTTC.

The chain combines TRBV30 with TRBJ1-1; 8 bases agree with TRBD1. Germline V gene sequence: CDR1 GTSNPN, CDR2 SVGIG (reference sequence). The CDR3 spans 13 residues. V lost 3 bases and J lost 5; bases outside the gene matches: 5. The DNA for the CDR3 is TGTGCCTGGAGCGGACAGGGAGAAACTGAAGCTTTCTTT. This encodes CAWSGQGETEAFF.

This clonotype came up many times. V is TRBV6-5 and J is TRBJ1-3; a weak D match, TRBD1 (5 bases). V lost 8 bases, J lost 4 bases, and 15 bases lay in between. Germline lookup yields CDR1 MNHEY and CDR2 SVGAGI. The length of the CDR3 is 14 residues. CDR3 nucleotide sequence: TGTGCCAGCCGGTGGGGGGTTGCCGGAAACACCATATATTTT. Translated: CASRWGVAGNTIYF.

The CDR3, as DNA: TGCAGTGCGTCCCCAGCGGACAATAATCAGCCCCAGCATTTT. This gives the protein CSASPADNNQPQHF. This chain links TRBV20-1 with TRBJ1-5; maybe TRBD1 (5 bases). Trimming shortened V by 6 bases and J by 4 bases, and 16 bases separated the two germline ends. This CDR3 spans 14 amino acids. CDR1 and CDR2 (germline): DFQATT, SNEGSKA (reference sequence).

This clonotype was found many times. V gene TRBV28 combines with J gene TRBJ2-7; 10 bases agree with TRBD2. Germline assignment: CDR1 MDHEN and CDR2 SYDVKM. V shed 6 bases, J shed 3 bases, and the junction held 8 bases outside the gene matches. This CDR3 has 15 amino acids. DNA of the CDR3: TGTGCCAGCAGCGCTAGCGGGAGTTTAGGCTACGAGCAGTACTTC. Its translation: CASSASGSLGYEQYF.

This clonotype was observed a few times. CDR3 nucleotides: TGTGCCAGCTCAACAGACCTGTCGGCGAATGCTTTCTTT. Protein sequence: CASSTDLSANAFF. This chain uses TRBV18 with TRBJ1-1, with D uncertain. The CDR3 totals 13 residues. Trimming pared 5 bases from V and 11 bases from J, leaving 18 bases between. Germline-derived CDR1 and CDR2 are KGHSH and LQKENI.

This sequence joins TRBV12-3 or TRBV12-4 and TRBJ2-5; 16 bases map to TRBD2. V was pared by 3 bases and J by 5 bases, with 6 bases of the junction left unmatched. The CDR3 runs 17 residues. CDR3 DNA sequence: TGTGCCAGCAGTTTTTTGGGACTAGCGGGAGGGCCGGAGACCCAGTACTTC. Translating gives CASSFLGLAGGPETQYF.

This chain connects TRBV15 to TRBJ2-5; TRBD1 agrees at 9 bases. CDR3 length: 14 amino acids. Unmatched junction bases numbered 6, after V lost 5 bases and J lost 5 bases. In germline, CDR1 is LNHNV, CDR2 YYDKDF (reference sequence). The CDR3 region is CATSWGQGEETQYF. CDR3 nucleotide sequence: TGTGCCACCAGCTGGGGACAGGGAGAGGAGACCCAGTACTTC.

This clonotype has at least ten counts. The CDR3 DNA is TGCGCCAGCAGCTTGGTCTGGACAGGGAGTTCCGGGGAGCTGTTTTTT. Amino acids: CASSLVWTGSSGELFF. The chain has TRBV5-1 and TRBJ2-2, with 8 nucleotides matching TRBD1. This CDR3 contains 16 residues. The J segment lost 6 bases and the V segment lost 0 bases, leaving 7 bases of the junction unmatched. CDR1 and CDR2 (germline): SGHRS, YFSETQ.

This clonotype was detected many times. This rearrangement joins TRBV18 to TRBJ2-7, with a weak D call TRBD1 (5 bases). CDR3 length: 15 amino acids. Trimming removed 2 bases at V and 0 bases at J, with 11 bases between. Germline CDR1 and CDR2: KGHSH and LQKENI. The DNA of the CDR3 is TGTGCCAGCTCACCAAGACAGATTTCCTCCTACGAGCAGTACTTC. Translating it yields CASSPRQISSYEQYF. Looking up the rest from reference TRBV18 and TRBJ2-7 gives the full variable domain: NAGVMQNPRHLVRRRGQEARLRCSPMKGHSHVYWYRQLPEEGLKFMVYLQKENIIDESGMPKERFSAEFPKEGPSILRIQQVVRGDSAAYFCASSPRQISSYEQYFGPGTRLTVT.

A few counts support this clonotype. The V and J genes are TRBV12-3 or TRBV12-4 and TRBJ1-2, with a possible D match to TRBD1 (5 bases). V was shortened by 3 bases and J by 2 bases, with 13 bases between the two germline ends. This CDR3 contains 15 residues. The chain's CDR3 is CASSLVGGLNYGYTF. DNA of the CDR3: TGTGCCAGCAGTTTGGTCGGGGGATTGAACTATGGCTACACCTTC.

This clonotype was detected many times. The V call is TRBV6-5, the J call TRBJ1-2, with D unresolved. Germline V gene data show CDR1 as MNHEY and CDR2 as SVGAGI. There are 14 residues in the CDR3. V dropped 2 bases and J dropped 3 bases, with 10 bases sitting between them. CDR3 nucleotides: TGTGCCAGCAGTTACGACGAGGTCTACTATGGCTACACCTTC. Encoded protein: CASSYDEVYYGYTF.

This clonotype was found many times. This chain connects TRBV3-1 to TRBJ2-2; D is uncertain. The ends were cut back, 7 bases at V and 3 bases at J, with 6 bases in the middle. In germline, CDR1 is LGHDT, CDR2 YNNKEL (reference sequence). This CDR3 has 12 residues. Here the CDR3 reads CASKGYTGELFF. The CDR3 DNA is TGTGCCAGCAAAGGTTACACCGGGGAGCTGTTTTTT. The full variable domain, in which reference TRBV3-1 and TRBJ2-2 provide the parts outside the CDR3, is DTAVSQTPKYLVTQMGNDKSIKCEQNLGHDTMYWYKQDSKKFLKIMFSYNNKELIINETVPNRFSPKSPDKAHLNLHINSLELGDSAVYFCASKGYTGELFFGEGSRLTVL.

This clonotype was observed many times. The rearrangement joins TRBV27 to TRBJ2-7; D not certain. The V gene's germline CDR1 is MNHEY and CDR2 SMNVEV (reference sequence). CDR3 size: 13 residues. The germline V and J ends were trimmed by 11 bases and 3 bases, with 17 bases remaining between them. CDR3 sequence (DNA): TGTGCCGAAGCAACATCCATCGGCTACGAGCAGTACTTC. Translated: CAEATSIGYEQYF.

This clonotype was picked up many times. The V call is TRBV20-1, the J call TRBJ2-4; D is unresolved. The germline V and J ends were trimmed by 6 bases and 0 bases, with 9 bases remaining between them. The length of the CDR3 is 13 residues. CDR1 is DFQATT, CDR2 SNEGSKA, per germline (reference sequence). The CDR3 sequence is CSAGTVAKNIQYF. Written as DNA, the CDR3 is TGCAGTGCCGGAACGGTAGCCAAAAACATTCAGTACTTC.

This clonotype was detected many times. This chain uses TRBV6-5 with TRBJ2-7; the D is unclear. This CDR3 comprises 12 residues. In germline, CDR1 is MNHEY, CDR2 SVGAGI. V lost 6 bases, J lost 4 bases, and 10 bases lay in between. CDR3 sequence: CASRRIQYEQYF. The CDR3 bases are TGTGCCAGCAGGCGGATCCAGTACGAGCAGTACTTC.

This clonotype was seen at least ten times. This chain connects TRBV28 to TRBJ2-7; the match to TRBD2 covers 11 bases. The junction had 5 bases not matched to a gene; V was cut back by 5 bases and J by 2 bases. Looked up from germline, CDR1 is MDHEN and CDR2 is SYDVKM. This CDR3 has 15 amino acids. In DNA, the CDR3 is TGTGCCAGCAGTAACCGACTAGCGGGACCCTACGAGCAGTACTTC. Translation: CASSNRLAGPYEQYF.

This clonotype was counted at least ten times. V usage is TRBV7-3 and J usage is TRBJ2-5; tentative D call: TRBD2 (6 bases). The germline gives CDR1 SGHTA, CDR2 FQGTGA. Trimming pared 3 bases from V and 4 bases from J, leaving 9 bases between. This CDR3 region has 13 residues. The chain's CDR3 is CASSLDYSETQYF. CDR3 sequence (DNA): TGTGCCAGCAGCTTGGACTACTCAGAGACCCAGTACTTC.

This clonotype occurred many times. The chain is built from TRBV12-3 or TRBV12-4 and TRBJ2-7; 7 nucleotides match TRBD1. CDR3 length: 14 amino acids. The J segment lost 2 bases and the V segment lost 5 bases, leaving 6 bases of the junction unmatched. CDR3 coding DNA: TGTGCCAGCAGTAGCGGACAGGCGACCTACGAGCAGTACTTC. The encoded protein is CASSSGQATYEQYF.

This clonotype was seen ten or more times. The genes are TRBV28 and TRBJ2-3; D perhaps matches TRBD2 (5 bases). The CDR3 extends over 16 amino acids. The germline gives CDR1 MDHEN, CDR2 SYDVKM. V was pared by 4 bases and J by 0 bases, with 14 bases between. The CDR3 region has the DNA TGTGCCAGCAGTTCTCGACTATCCTCTAGCACAGATACGCAGTATTTT. It specifies CASSSRLSSSTDTQYF.

This clonotype occurred many times. This rearrangement joins TRBV19 to TRBJ1-5, with 7 bases identical to TRBD1. The germline V gene has CDR1 LNHDA and CDR2 SQIVND (reference sequence). The CDR3 sequence is 16 residues long. J gave up 1 base and V 7 bases, and 10 bases lay outside the gene matches. The DNA for the CDR3 is TGTGCCAGTACCCTGACAGGGCGGCGGAGCAATCAGCCCCAGCATTTT. It yields the protein CASTLTGRRSNQPQHF. Using reference TRBV19 and TRBJ1-5 for the parts outside the CDR3, the full variable domain is DGGITQSPKYLFRKEGQNVTLSCEQNLNHDAMYWYRQDPGQGLRLIYYSQIVNDFQKGDIAEGYSVSREKKESFPLTVTSAQKNPTAFYLCASTLTGRRSNQPQHFGDGTRLSIL.

This clonotype was detected ten times or more. The rearrangement links TRBV4-2 to TRBJ1-1; possible D gene TRBD1, 5 bases. The CDR3 has 17 amino acids. Germline V lookup: CDR1 LGHNA, CDR2 YNFKEQ. Trimming took 1 base from V and 4 from J, leaving 19 bases between them. In nucleotides, the CDR3 is TGTGCCAGCAGCCAAGGCGATGCGGGAGGGACGCGCACTGAAGCTTTCTTT. Its protein is CASSQGDAGGTRTEAFF.

This clonotype was seen ten or more times. J is TRBJ2-5 and V is TRBV28; D remains unclear. There are 16 residues in the CDR3. Trimming cost V 6 bases and J 4 bases, with 21 bases left between them. Germline loops: CDR1 MDHEN, CDR2 SYDVKM. CDR3 protein: CASRASHSVSGETQYF. The CDR3 DNA reads as TGTGCCAGCAGAGCGAGTCACAGCGTTTCGGGAGAGACCCAGTACTTC.

At least ten counts were recorded for this clonotype. This chain uses TRBV12-3 or TRBV12-4 with TRBJ1-1; D ambiguous. The CDR3 is 13 amino acids. Deletions cut 3 bases from V and 5 bases from J, with 10 bases between. The CDR3 protein is CASSFLRRTEAFF. The DNA for the CDR3 is TGTGCCAGCAGTTTTCTCAGGCGTACTGAAGCTTTCTTT.

This clonotype was seen repeatedly, ten times or more. This chain joins TRBV28 and TRBJ2-5; maybe TRBD2 (6 bases). This CDR3 region has 16 residues. V lost 2 bases and J 5 bases, leaving 18 bases between the germline ends. Germline V gives CDR1 MDHEN, CDR2 SYDVKM. The CDR3 loop is CASSLRPGLPHETQYF. In nucleotides, the CDR3 is TGTGCCAGCAGTTTACGCCCGGGACTGCCCCATGAGACCCAGTACTTC.

This clonotype was counted many times. The rearrangement links TRBV19 to TRBJ2-2, with 8 bases lining up with TRBD2. CDR3 length equals 13 residues. V was clipped by 5 bases and J by 13 bases; unmatched bases: 9. CDR1 is LNHDA and CDR2 is SQIVND in the germline V gene (reference sequence). The CDR3 reads CASSGTRLSTLFF. The CDR3 nucleotides read TGTGCCAGTAGTGGGACTAGGTTATCGACGCTGTTTTTT.

This clonotype was found many times. The V call is TRBV29-1, the J call TRBJ2-6, with D possibly being TRBD1 (5 bases). The CDR3 extends over 15 amino acids. The V and J ends lost 3 bases and 0 bases respectively, with 9 bases between them. The germline V gene has CDR1 SQVTM and CDR2 ANQGSEA. This chain's CDR3 is CSVEGQGSGANVLTF. The CDR3 region has the DNA TGCAGCGTTGAGGGCCAGGGCTCTGGGGCCAACGTCCTGACTTTC. Full variable domain (rest looked up from reference TRBV29-1 and TRBJ2-6): SAVISQKPSRDICQRGTSLTIQCQVDSQVTMMFWYRQQPGQSLTLIATANQGSEATYESGFVIDKFPISRPNLTFSTLTVSNMSPEDSSIYLCSVEGQGSGANVLTFGAGSRLTVL.

The rearrangement uses TRBV28 and TRBJ1-1, with 7 bases lining up with TRBD1. The CDR3 runs to 14 residues. V lost 3 bases and J lost 5; bases outside the gene matches: 6. Per germline, CDR1 MDHEN and CDR2 SYDVKM. DNA for the CDR3: TGTGCCAGCAGTTTGGTAGGGGGCATAACTGAAGCTTTCTTT. Encoded protein: CASSLVGGITEAFF.

This clonotype was recorded a few times. V usage is TRBV12-3 or TRBV12-4 and J usage is TRBJ1-5, with 9 bases fitting TRBD1. Trimming at V came to 3 bases and at J to 3 bases, leaving 15 bases not matched to a gene. The CDR3 has 19 amino acids. The CDR3 protein is CASSFLALGQGDPNQPQHF. The CDR3 DNA follows: TGTGCCAGCAGTTTCCTGGCCCTGGGACAGGGCGATCCCAATCAGCCCCAGCATTTT.

The CDR3 DNA reads as TGTGCCAGCAGTTTCGACAGGGGAAGACAAGAGACCCAGTACTTC. Protein product: CASSFDRGRQETQYF. The gene calls are TRBV6-5 and TRBJ2-5; 8 nucleotides line up with TRBD1. The CDR3 extends over 15 amino acids. V lost 4 bases to trimming and J lost 2 bases; unmatched junction nucleotides: 6. Germline lookup yields CDR1 MNHEY and CDR2 SVGAGI.